These 13 T cell receptor beta chains share one sample of origin, sequenced in a study of blood T cell repertoires in COVID-19. Only in-frame clones appear in the TCRdb table, and some are missing; sequencing was by immunoSEQ multiplex PCR. There are more than 95,000 clones in the sample; roughly 79% occur only once, and over 35% lies in the top ten. Source material: peripheral blood. The receptors here all came from an elderly man with acute or convalescent COVID-19.

Only one count was recorded for this clone. CDR3 nucleotides: TGTGCCAGCAGCTCCAGCGGGACAGGGCTCGAGCAGTACTTC. Translating gives CASSSSGTGLEQYF. V gene TRBV11-2 combines with J gene TRBJ2-7, with TRBD1 matching 9 bases. Unmatched junction bases numbered 7, after V lost 4 bases and J lost 6 bases. Per the germline V gene, CDR1 is SGHAT and CDR2 is FQNNGV. The CDR3 length is 14 residues.

The V call is TRBV5-1, the J call TRBJ2-3; tentatively, D is TRBD1 (5 bases). This CDR3 has 16 residues. Trimming shortened V by 4 bases and J by 0 bases, and 15 bases separated the two germline ends. Germline CDR1 SGHRS, CDR2 YFSETQ. DNA for the CDR3: TGCGCCAGCAGCCAGGCCCCGACAGAGAGCACAGATACGCAGTATTTT. Translating it yields CASSQAPTESTDTQYF.

The V gene is TRBV3-1 (or the pseudogene TRBV3-2), the J gene TRBJ1-5; D uncertain. Germline V gene sequence: CDR1 LGHDT, CDR2 YNNKEL (reference sequence). The length of the CDR3 is 15 residues. V was cut by 1 base and J by 4 bases, with 11 bases left in between. The CDR3 DNA reads as TGTGCCAGCAGCCAAGGTGACCTGGAGAATCAGCCCCAGCATTTT. The encoded protein is CASSQGDLENQPQHF.

This chain joins TRBV2 and TRBJ1-4, with TRBD1 matching 8 bases. J gave up 2 bases and V 5 bases, and 1 base lay outside the gene matches. Germline loops: CDR1 SNHLY, CDR2 FYNNEI. The CDR3 covers 14 residues. CDR3 region: CASSWDRTNEKLFF. The CDR3 DNA sequence: TGTGCCAGCAGTTGGGACAGGACTAATGAAAAACTGTTTTTT.

V is TRBV6-5 and J is TRBJ2-5; tentative D call: TRBD1 (6 bases). Looked up from germline, CDR1 is MNHEY and CDR2 is SVGAGI. Deletions cut 6 bases from V and 6 bases from J, with 14 bases between. The length of the CDR3 is 13 residues. CDR3 residues: CASRAEGVKTQYF. DNA of the CDR3: TGTGCCAGCAGAGCTGAGGGGGTGAAGACCCAGTACTTC.

The chain is built from TRBV30 and TRBJ2-1; TRBD2 matches at 14 bases. J lost 8 bases, V lost 2 bases, and 5 bases had no gene match. Germline lookup yields CDR1 GTSNPN and CDR2 SVGIG (reference sequence). The CDR3 runs 15 residues. The CDR3 is CAWSRLAGGVDEQFF. CDR3 bases: TGTGCCTGGAGTAGACTAGCGGGAGGGGTAGATGAGCAGTTCTTC.

The J gene is TRBJ2-7, the V gene TRBV28; D not certain. The V gene's germline CDR1 is MDHEN and CDR2 SYDVKM. The V end lost 2 bases, the J end lost 2 bases, and 7 bases lay between the germline ends. The CDR3 sequence is 13 residues long. This CDR3 is CASSLLTAYEQYF. In nucleotides, the CDR3 is TGTGCCAGCAGTTTACTAACAGCCTACGAGCAGTACTTC.

This rearrangement joins TRBV28 to TRBJ2-7; 10 bases align to TRBD1. The CDR3 spans 15 residues. Germline V lookup: CDR1 MDHEN, CDR2 SYDVKM. V lost 7 bases, J lost 5 bases, and 11 bases stayed unmatched. CDR3 bases: TGTGCCAGCAACGCACCGGGACAGGGGCACGACGAGCAGTACTTC. Encoded protein: CASNAPGQGHDEQYF.

The V gene is TRBV5-1, the J gene TRBJ1-2, with 8 bases fitting TRBD1. J lost 6 bases, V lost 4 bases, and 5 bases had no gene match. Germline CDR1 and CDR2: SGHRS and YFSETQ. This CDR3 region has 13 residues. CDR3: CASSLAGGDGYTF. Written as DNA, the CDR3 is TGCGCCAGCAGCCTCGCAGGGGGCGATGGCTACACCTTC.

This clone was seen just once. The V and J genes are TRBV18 and TRBJ1-1; 9 nucleotides match TRBD1. The CDR3 runs to 14 residues. V trimming: 5 bases; J trimming: 5 bases; junction bases outside the gene matches: 6. Germline lookup yields CDR1 KGHSH and CDR2 LQKENI. The DNA for the CDR3 is TGTGCCAGCTCAAACCTGGACAGGGGTACTGAAGCTTTCTTT. Encoded protein: CASSNLDRGTEAFF.

This clone was counted a few times. The chain uses TRBV28 and TRBJ2-7; 9 nucleotides align to TRBD2. This CDR3 is built from 14 residues. Germline V gene lookup returns CDR1 MDHEN and CDR2 SYDVKM. The V gene end was trimmed by 6 bases and the J gene end by 4 bases; junction bases not matched to a gene: 7. The CDR3 DNA follows: TGTGCCAGCAGGGGAAGCGGGAGGACGTACGAGCAGTACTTC. This gives the protein CASRGSGRTYEQYF.

The genes are TRBV3-1 (or the pseudogene TRBV3-2) and TRBJ1-1; 10 bases agree with TRBD1. The trim removed 2 bases at V and 3 bases at J, leaving 12 bases unmatched. The CDR3 spans 18 residues. Per germline, CDR1 LGHDT and CDR2 YNNKEL (reference sequence). The CDR3 sequence is CASSQQGTGDPLDTEAFF. In DNA form, the CDR3 reads TGTGCCAGCAGCCAACAAGGGACAGGGGACCCCCTGGACACTGAAGCTTTCTTT.

The chain links TRBV18 to TRBJ1-5; D gene unclear. This CDR3 region has 14 residues. Germline loops: CDR1 KGHSH, CDR2 LQKENI. The V gene lost 6 bases and the J gene lost 0 bases, with 9 bases spanning the gap. The CDR3 bases are TGTGCCAGCTCTGGACTTAATAGCAATCAGCCCCAGCATTTT. This gives the protein CASSGLNSNQPQHF.